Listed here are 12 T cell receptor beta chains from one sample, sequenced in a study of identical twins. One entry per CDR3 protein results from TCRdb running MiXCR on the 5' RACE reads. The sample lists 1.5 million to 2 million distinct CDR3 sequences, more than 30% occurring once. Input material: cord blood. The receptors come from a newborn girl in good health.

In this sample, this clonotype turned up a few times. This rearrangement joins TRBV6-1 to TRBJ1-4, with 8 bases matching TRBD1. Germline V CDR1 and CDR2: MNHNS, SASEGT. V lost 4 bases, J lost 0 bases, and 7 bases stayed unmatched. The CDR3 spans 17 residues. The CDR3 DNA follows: TGTGCCAGCAGTGCCCCAGGGGGCCTTGCAACTAATGAAAAACTGTTTTTT. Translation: CASSAPGGLATNEKLFF.

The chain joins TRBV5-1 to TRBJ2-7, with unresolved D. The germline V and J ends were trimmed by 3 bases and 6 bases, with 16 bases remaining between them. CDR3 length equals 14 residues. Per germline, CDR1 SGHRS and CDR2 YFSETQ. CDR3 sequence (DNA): TGCGCCAGCAGCTCCGCAGGCCACTTGGGCGAGCAGTACTTC. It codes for CASSSAGHLGEQYF. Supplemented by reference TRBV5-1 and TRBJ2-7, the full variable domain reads KAGVTQTPRYLIKTRGQQVTLSCSPISGHRSVSWYQQTPGQGLQFLFEYFSETQRNKGNFPGRFSGRQFSNSRSEMNVSTLELGDSALYLCASSSAGHLGEQYFGPGTRLTVT.

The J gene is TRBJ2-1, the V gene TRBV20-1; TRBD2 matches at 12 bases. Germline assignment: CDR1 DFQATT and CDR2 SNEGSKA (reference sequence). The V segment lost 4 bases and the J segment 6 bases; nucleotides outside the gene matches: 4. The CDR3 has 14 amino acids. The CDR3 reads CSAKTSGSSNEQFF. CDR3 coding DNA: TGCAGTGCTAAGACTAGCGGGAGCTCCAATGAGCAGTTCTTC.

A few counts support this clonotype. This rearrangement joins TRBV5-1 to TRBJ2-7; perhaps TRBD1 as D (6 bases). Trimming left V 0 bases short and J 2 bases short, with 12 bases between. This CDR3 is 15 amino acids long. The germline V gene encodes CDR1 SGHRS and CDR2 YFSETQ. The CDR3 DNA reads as TGCGCCAGCAGCTTGGACTGGACAGTCGCCTACGAGCAGTACTTC. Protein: CASSLDWTVAYEQYF.

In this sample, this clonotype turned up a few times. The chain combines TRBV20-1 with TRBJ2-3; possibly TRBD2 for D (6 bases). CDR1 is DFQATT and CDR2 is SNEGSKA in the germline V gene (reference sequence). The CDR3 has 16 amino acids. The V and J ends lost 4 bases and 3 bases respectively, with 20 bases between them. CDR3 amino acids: CSATTVGGLGTDTQYF. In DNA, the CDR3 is TGCAGTGCTACCACGGTAGGAGGGTTGGGGACAGATACGCAGTATTTT.

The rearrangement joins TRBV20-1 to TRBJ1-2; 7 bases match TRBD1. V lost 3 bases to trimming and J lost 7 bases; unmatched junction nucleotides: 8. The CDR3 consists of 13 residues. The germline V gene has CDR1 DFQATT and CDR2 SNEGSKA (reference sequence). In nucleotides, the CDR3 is TGCAGTGCTAGCAGGCTCCCAGGGGGTGGCTACACCTTC. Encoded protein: CSASRLPGGGYTF.

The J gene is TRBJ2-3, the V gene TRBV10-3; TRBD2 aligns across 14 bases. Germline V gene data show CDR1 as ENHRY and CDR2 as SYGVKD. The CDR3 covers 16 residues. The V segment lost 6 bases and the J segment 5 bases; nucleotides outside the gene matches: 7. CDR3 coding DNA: TGTGCCATCAGGGTCGGACTAGCGGGAGGACAAGATACGCAGTATTTT. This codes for CAIRVGLAGGQDTQYF.

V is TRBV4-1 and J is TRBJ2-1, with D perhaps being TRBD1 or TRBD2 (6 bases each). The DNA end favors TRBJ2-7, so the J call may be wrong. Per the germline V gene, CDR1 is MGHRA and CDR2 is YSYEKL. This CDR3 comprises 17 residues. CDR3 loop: CASRRGGLLTLYNEQYF. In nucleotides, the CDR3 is TGCGCCAGCAGGAGAGGGGGACTCCTTACCCTCTACAATGAGCAGTACTTC.

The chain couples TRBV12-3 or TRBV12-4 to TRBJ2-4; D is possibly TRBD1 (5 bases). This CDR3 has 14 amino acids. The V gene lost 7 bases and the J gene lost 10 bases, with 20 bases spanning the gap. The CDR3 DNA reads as TGTGCCAGCACCTCTGACGGTGGGTCAGGGATTCAGTACTTC. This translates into CASTSDGGSGIQYF.

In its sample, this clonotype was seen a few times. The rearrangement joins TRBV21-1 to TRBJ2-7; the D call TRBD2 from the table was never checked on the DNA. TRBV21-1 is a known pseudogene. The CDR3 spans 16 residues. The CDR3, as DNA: TGTGCCAGCAGCAAAGGAGGCGGGCCCATCTCCTACGAGCAGTACTTC. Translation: CASSKGGGPISYEQYF.

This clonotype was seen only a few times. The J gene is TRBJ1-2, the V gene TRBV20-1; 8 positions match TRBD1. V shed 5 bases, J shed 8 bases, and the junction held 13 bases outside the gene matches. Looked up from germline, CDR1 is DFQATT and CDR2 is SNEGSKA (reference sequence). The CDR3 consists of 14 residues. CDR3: CSARTTRGRGGYTF. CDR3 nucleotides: TGCAGTGCTCGTACTACCAGGGGGCGAGGGGGCTACACCTTC.

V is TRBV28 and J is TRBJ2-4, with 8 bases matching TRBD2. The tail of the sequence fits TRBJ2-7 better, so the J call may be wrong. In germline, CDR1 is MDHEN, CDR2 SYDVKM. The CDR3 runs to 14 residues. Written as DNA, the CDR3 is TGTGCCAGCAGTCGTGGGGGACTAGATTACGAGCAGTACTTC. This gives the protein CASSRGGLDYEQYF.